These T cell receptor beta chains were read from a single sample in a study of blood T cell repertoires in COVID-19. Using immunoSEQ multiplex PCR, the repertoire was profiled, and TCRdb retains in-frame clones only, with some absent. This table holds around 20,000 clones, 70% to 90% found once. Sequenced: peripheral blood. All receptors derive from a human donor with active COVID-19. The donor label of this sample is uncertain. CDR3s include the opening cysteine and the closing phenylalanine or tryptophan. Each record gives: CDR3 length, clone size, J gene, D gene, V gene, CDR3 protein, CDR3 DNA. A D gene is named only where the DNA matches it firmly. Clone size is given for some rows only: seen once, a few or many times, or a class if the clone is expanded.

len: 15; abundance: NA; j_gene: TRBJ2-4; d_gene: NA; v_gene: TRBV10-3; CDR3aa: CAISFAQGTKNIQYF; CDR3nt: TGTGCCATCAGTTTTGCACAGGGCACCAAAAACATTCAGTACTTC
len: 14; abundance: NA; j_gene: TRBJ1-5; d_gene: TRBD1; v_gene: TRBV19; CDR3aa: CASSGGQGNQPQHF; CDR3nt: TGTGCCAGTAGTGGGGGACAGGGAAATCAGCCCCAGCATTTT
len: 17; abundance: NA; j_gene: TRBJ2-2; d_gene: TRBD2; v_gene: TRBV4-1; CDR3aa: CASSPNGAGGPTGELFF; CDR3nt: TGCGCCAGCAGCCCAAATGGAGCGGGAGGGCCGACCGGGGAGCTGTTTTTT
len: 14; abundance: NA; j_gene: TRBJ1-1; d_gene: NA; v_gene: TRBV7-2; CDR3aa: CASSAQVWGTEAFF; CDR3nt: TGTGCCAGCAGCGCACAGGTTTGGGGCACTGAAGCTTTCTTT
len: 13; abundance: NA; j_gene: TRBJ1-2; d_gene: NA; v_gene: TRBV12-3/TRBV12-4; CDR3aa: CASNTQGYRGYTF; CDR3nt: TGTGCCAGCAACACCCAGGGGTATCGAGGCTACACCTTC
len: 16; abundance: NA; j_gene: TRBJ2-5; d_gene: TRBD2; v_gene: TRBV6-2/TRBV6-3; CDR3aa: CASSPVPRTSMETQYF; CDR3nt: TGTGCCAGCAGCCCGGTCCCCCGGACTAGCATGGAGACCCAGTACTTC
len: 13; abundance: few; j_gene: TRBJ2-5; d_gene: NA; v_gene: TRBV29-1; CDR3aa: CSVVAGGQETQYF; CDR3nt: TGCAGCGTTGTGGCAGGAGGTCAAGAGACCCAGTACTTC
len: 16; abundance: NA; j_gene: TRBJ2-2; d_gene: NA; v_gene: TRBV7-6; CDR3aa: CASSLYLGPNTGELFF; CDR3nt: TGTGCCAGCAGCTTATATCTGGGGCCGAACACCGGGGAGCTGTTTTTT
len: 14; abundance: few; j_gene: TRBJ2-3; d_gene: NA; v_gene: TRBV9; CDR3aa: CASSVGGSTDTQYF; CDR3nt: TGTGCCAGCAGCGTAGGCGGGAGCACAGATACGCAGTATTTT
len: 13; abundance: NA; j_gene: TRBJ1-1; d_gene: NA; v_gene: TRBV28; CDR3aa: CASLGSTNTEAFF; CDR3nt: TGTGCCAGCCTGGGGAGTACGAACACTGAAGCTTTCTTT
len: 16; abundance: NA; j_gene: TRBJ2-1; d_gene: TRBD1; v_gene: TRBV5-4; CDR3aa: CASSLVGTGLHNEQFF; CDR3nt: TGTGCCAGCAGCTTGGTCGGGACAGGGTTACACAATGAGCAGTTCTTC
len: 15; abundance: NA; j_gene: TRBJ1-2; d_gene: TRBD1; v_gene: TRBV14; CDR3aa: CASSRSRRQGFGYTF; CDR3nt: TGTGCCAGCAGCCGGTCCCGGAGACAGGGCTTCGGCTACACCTTC
len: 14; abundance: NA; j_gene: TRBJ1-2; d_gene: TRBD1; v_gene: TRBV30; CDR3aa: CAWSVTGGAFGYTF; CDR3nt: TGTGCCTGGAGTGTTACAGGGGGCGCTTTTGGCTACACCTTC
len: 15; abundance: NA; j_gene: TRBJ1-4; d_gene: NA; v_gene: TRBV9; CDR3aa: CASSIRDTTNEKLFF; CDR3nt: TGTGCCAGCAGCATCCGGGATACAACTAATGAAAAACTGTTTTTT
len: 14; abundance: NA; j_gene: TRBJ2-3; d_gene: NA; v_gene: TRBV30; CDR3aa: CAWSTNWRTDTQYF; CDR3nt: TGTGCCTGGAGTACAAACTGGAGAACAGATACGCAGTATTTT
len: 14; abundance: NA; j_gene: TRBJ2-3; d_gene: TRBD2; v_gene: TRBV24-1; CDR3aa: CATSGRWRTDTQYF; CDR3nt: TGTGCCACGAGCGGGAGATGGCGCACAGATACGCAGTATTTT
len: 14; abundance: NA; j_gene: TRBJ2-1; d_gene: NA; v_gene: TRBV7-9; CDR3aa: CASSSDFSYNEQFF; CDR3nt: TGTGCCAGCAGCTCAGATTTTTCCTACAATGAGCAGTTCTTC
len: 14; abundance: NA; j_gene: TRBJ2-7; d_gene: TRBD1; v_gene: TRBV18; CDR3aa: CASSSTGGFYEQYF; CDR3nt: TGTGCCAGCTCATCGACAGGGGGCTTCTACGAGCAGTACTTC
len: 14; abundance: once; j_gene: TRBJ2-2; d_gene: NA; v_gene: TRBV18; CDR3aa: CASSPQLNTGELFF; CDR3nt: TGTGCCAGCTCACCACAACTGAACACCGGGGAGCTGTTTTTT
len: 14; abundance: NA; j_gene: TRBJ2-7; d_gene: TRBD2; v_gene: TRBV30; CDR3aa: CAWSVTSGPLEQYF; CDR3nt: TGTGCCTGGAGTGTGACTAGCGGCCCCCTCGAGCAGTACTTC
len: 12; abundance: few; j_gene: TRBJ2-1; d_gene: TRBD2; v_gene: TRBV12-3/TRBV12-4; CDR3aa: CASSPELASQFF; CDR3nt: TGTGCCAGCAGTCCCGAACTAGCGTCTCAGTTCTTC
len: 20; abundance: NA; j_gene: TRBJ2-2; d_gene: TRBD2; v_gene: TRBV3-1/TRBV3-2; CDR3aa: CASSPRPSGLAGRGSGELFF; CDR3nt: TGTGCCAGCAGCCCCAGGCCGAGCGGACTAGCGGGACGCGGGAGCGGGGAGCTGTTTTTT